This entry describes one TCR beta chain. Its antigen remains undetermined. The record has no base qualities; no much larger clone is one base away. Reading from cysteine to phenylalanine, the CDR3 counts 13 amino acids. Only the CDR3 region is kept as DNA, spanning 39 bases read in frame from base 1. The germline V gene (reference sequence) specifies LGHDT as CDR1 and YNNKEL as CDR2. V drops 1 base and J drops 4 bases, leaving 7 bases in between. The collaborating institutions used their own protocols to collect whole blood in K2EDTA tubes. For TCRbeta analysis, collaborator samples were shipped as frozen whole blood, as isolated PBMCs, or as DNA extracted from either sample type. This record comes from a study of blood T cell repertoires in COVID-19 (dated by TCRdb to about 2020). About the full investigation: Samples covering the acute and convalescent phases of COVID-19 were provided by collaborators in the United States, Italy and Spain. Samples came from the ongoing ImmuneRACE study (first 160 participants) plus 1,254 subjects from 6 global collaborators. Sample metadata almost always included a de-identified subject ID, COVID-19 status, age in years and sex. The prospective study material was composed of cDNA or gDNA derived from T cells, B-cell-depleted T cells, or PBMCs. Subjects who had been exposed to COVID-19, were actively infected with it, or had recovered from it provided the deeply sampled blood TCRbeta repertoires that made up the dataset. Where HLA class I and class II types were available, the types were taken from metadata supplied by the sample provider, not from assay-based typing. The repertoires were made available in a free public database intended to serve as a resource for research on the immune response to SARS-CoV-2. General conclusions and limits of the study: How much clinical and demographic metadata was included differed by source and by participant, and the metadata was provided uncurated.

TCRbeta CDR3 regions were amplified from genomic DNA using the immunoSEQ Assay, a bias-controlled multiplex PCR. The original methods were these. Nucleated cell counts per sample were estimated from amplification of reference gene primers within the assay. Sequence reads were collapsed and filtered to measure the absolute abundance of every unique TCRbeta CDR3 rearrangement. For each sample, productive Simpson clonality was calculated by taking the square root of Simpson's diversity index across productive rearrangements. Entries here come from immuneACCESS through TCRdb and include only in-frame sequences with V and J called. Some clones fail to appear in such tables; in the studies checked, an unresolved V gene covers under half of the shortfall, and the cause of the remainder is unknown. Clone size and V and J calls were adopted from that table, with D and trimming inferred from the DNA. The sample profile shows roughly 92,000 clones; over 75% of them were found once. The leading ten clones occupy approximately 7% of the sample.

The rearrangement joined TRBV3-1 (or the pseudogene TRBV3-2) to TRBJ1-1, with the identity of the D gene unclear. Sequenced input: peripheral blood. The origin of this receptor is a human donor with acute or convalescent COVID-19. The donor label of this sample is uncertain. In nucleotide form, the sequence is TGTGCCAGCAGCCAAGCTCGGGGCACTGAAGCTTTCTTT. Its translation is CASSQARGTEAFF.